The clone carrying this TCR beta chain was seen once. The record originates from a study of blood T cell repertoires in COVID-19. Only in-frame clones appear in the TCRdb table, and some are missing; sequencing was by immunoSEQ multiplex PCR. This table has tens of thousands of clones, about 87% appearing once. Germline values: CDR1 SGHTA, CDR2 FQGTGA. Trimming took off 2 bases at V and 0 bases at J, with 11 bases between the two ends. This CDR3 is built from 15 residues. The genes are TRBV7-3 and TRBJ2-7; possibly TRBD2 for D (5 bases). This clonotype originated in a woman between 45 and 60 years old with acute or convalescent COVID-19. Specimen: peripheral blood. The CDR3 DNA follows: TGTGCCAGCAGCTTAGGGCCTAGCAGCTCCTACGAGCAGTACTTC. It codes for CASSLGPSSSYEQYF.